Shown below are 25 T cell receptor beta chains from a single sample sequenced in a study of blood T cell repertoires in COVID-19. The table came from immunoSEQ multiplex PCR; TCRdb's copy has only in-frame clones and leaves some out. The top ten hold about 1.1% of the sample, which has some 420,000 clones, 85% to 90% seen once. The specimen sequenced was PBMCs or T cells enriched from blood (not recorded which). The source of these receptors is a man aged 30-40 years who had recovered from COVID-19.

The gene calls are TRBV7-6 and TRBJ2-7, with 7 bases matching TRBD1. V lost 5 bases and J lost 5; bases outside the gene matches: 9. There are 14 residues in the CDR3. Per the germline V gene, CDR1 is SGHVS and CDR2 is FNYEAQ. The CDR3 DNA reads as TGTGCCAGCAGCACCAGCCAGGGGGTCCACGAGCAGTACTTC. Translated, it gives CASSTSQGVHEQYF.

This clone is a singleton in its sample. The genes are TRBV28 and TRBJ2-2; the match to TRBD2 covers 7 bases. Looked up from germline, CDR1 is MDHEN and CDR2 is SYDVKM. The length of the CDR3 is 12 residues. V shed 8 bases, J shed 6 bases, and the junction held 3 bases outside the gene matches. CDR3 loop: CASREDPGELFF. For the CDR3, the DNA is TGTGCCAGCCGGGAGGATCCCGGGGAGCTGTTTTTT.

V and J are TRBV5-1 and TRBJ2-1, with TRBD1 as a possible D gene (6 bases). Germline CDR1 and CDR2: SGHRS and YFSETQ. Trimming removed 5 bases from V and 9 bases from J, with 21 bases in between. There are 15 residues in the CDR3. The CDR3 region is CASSPFQGLATEQFF. CDR3 coding DNA: TGCGCCAGCAGTCCCTTTCAGGGGCTAGCTACTGAGCAGTTCTTC.

This clone was observed a few times. The CDR3 nucleotides read TGTGCTAGTGGTGGCAGGGGCGGGGGCACTGAAGCTTTCTTT. Protein product: CASGGRGGGTEAFF. The chain links TRBV12-5 to TRBJ1-1, with D perhaps TRBD1 (6 bases). This CDR3 contains 14 residues. Germline assignment: CDR1 LGHNT and CDR2 FRNRAP. The germline V and J ends were trimmed by 5 bases and 4 bases, with 14 bases remaining between them.

This sequence joins TRBV7-2 and TRBJ2-5; TRBD2 agrees at 12 bases. V lost 1 base, J lost 7 bases, and 13 bases stayed unmatched. Looked up from germline, CDR1 is SGHTA and CDR2 is FQGNSA. The CDR3 has 18 amino acids. This CDR3 is CASSLVILAGGASPTQYF. Here the CDR3 DNA reads TGTGCCAGCAGCTTAGTGATCCTAGCGGGAGGGGCCTCTCCGACCCAGTACTTC.

The gene calls are TRBV19 and TRBJ2-3, with a possible D match to TRBD2 (6 bases). Germline V gene lookup returns CDR1 LNHDA and CDR2 SQIVND (reference sequence). V dropped 5 bases and J dropped 0 bases, with 15 bases sitting between them. The CDR3 loop spans 16 amino acids. The CDR3 sequence is CASSRQGGSSTDTQYF. The DNA of the CDR3 is TGTGCCAGTAGTCGCCAGGGAGGCTCTAGCACAGATACGCAGTATTTT.

The chain has TRBV19 and TRBJ1-5; D unresolved. This CDR3 is 14 amino acids long. Trimming left V 5 bases short and J 3 bases short, with 11 bases between. Germline V gives CDR1 LNHDA, CDR2 SQIVND (reference sequence). The CDR3 here is CASSRGIVNQPQHF. The CDR3, as DNA: TGTGCCAGTAGTCGAGGGATCGTCAATCAGCCCCAGCATTTT.

This clone came up many times. The rearrangement links TRBV19 to TRBJ2-6; tentatively, D is TRBD2 (5 bases). V was cut by 8 bases and J by 2 bases, with 10 bases left in between. CDR1 LNHDA and CDR2 SQIVND come from the germline V gene (reference sequence). This CDR3 region has 14 residues. DNA of the CDR3: TGTGCCAGTGATACTAGACCTGGGGCCAACGTCCTGACTTTC. Its translation: CASDTRPGANVLTF.

The chain links TRBV5-6 to TRBJ1-6; 9 nucleotides line up with TRBD1. J lost 14 bases, V lost 0 bases, and 12 bases had no gene match. CDR3 length equals 16 residues. The V gene's germline CDR1 is SGHDT and CDR2 YYEEEE. CDR3 bases: TGTGCCAGCAGCTTGGGGACAGGGGCCCCCCATGATGCCCTCCACTTT. This encodes CASSLGTGAPHDALHF.

CDR3: CASSLREYGYTF. CDR3 nucleotide sequence: TGTGCCAGCAGCTTACGGGAGTATGGCTACACCTTC. The chain links TRBV7-2 to TRBJ1-2, with unresolved D. The V end lost 2 bases, the J end lost 5 bases, and 6 bases lay between the germline ends. Germline V gene lookup returns CDR1 SGHTA and CDR2 FQGNSA. The CDR3 runs 12 residues.

This chain connects TRBV6-5 to TRBJ1-6; 9 bases fit TRBD1. Per the germline V gene, CDR1 is MNHEY and CDR2 is SVGAGI. V shed 6 bases and J 9 bases; nucleotides not matched to a gene: 9. The length of the CDR3 is 15 residues. CDR3 nucleotide sequence: TGTGCCAGCAGGGGGGGACAGGGTGATATTTCACCCCTCCACTTT. Its translation is CASRGGQGDISPLHF.

This clone was counted once. V gene TRBV28 combines with J gene TRBJ1-2, with D tentatively TRBD1 (6 bases). Trimming stripped 7 bases from V and 4 bases from J, with 13 bases between. CDR3 size: 13 residues. CDR1 and CDR2 from the germline V gene are MDHEN and SYDVKM. The chain's CDR3 is CASTPGRGYGYTF. DNA of the CDR3: TGTGCCAGCACCCCGGGCAGGGGCTATGGCTACACCTTC.

This chain connects TRBV5-4 to TRBJ2-7; D is perhaps TRBD2 (5 bases). The CDR3 consists of 13 residues. Trimming removed 1 base from V and 7 bases from J, with 12 bases in between. Looked up from germline, CDR1 is SGHNT and CDR2 is YYREEE (reference sequence). In DNA form, the CDR3 reads TGTGCCAGCAGCTTGTACTGGCCGGGGGAGCAGTACTTC. This gives the protein CASSLYWPGEQYF. The full variable domain, completed using reference TRBV5-4 and TRBJ2-7, is ETGVTQSPTHLIKTRGQQVTLRCSSQSGHNTVSWYQQALGQGPQFIFQYYREEENGRGNFPPRFSGLQFPNYSSELNVNALELDDSALYLCASSLYWPGEQYFGPGTRLTVT.

The chain employs TRBV2 and TRBJ2-2; 7 bases are a match to TRBD1. The CDR3 has 16 amino acids. In germline, CDR1 is SNHLY, CDR2 FYNNEI. With 5 bases clipped from V and 2 bases from J, the junction kept 8 bases outside the gene matches. CDR3 amino acids: CASSLSGTDNTGELFF. The CDR3 DNA is TGTGCCAGCAGTCTCTCCGGGACAGATAACACCGGGGAGCTGTTTTTT.

The rearrangement links TRBV5-1 to TRBJ1-4, with 11 bases aligning to TRBD1. Trimming removed 4 bases from V and 8 bases from J; junction bases left unmatched: 10. Germline CDR1 is SGHRS and CDR2 is YFSETQ. The CDR3 extends over 16 amino acids. The CDR3 bases are TGCGCCAGCAGCCTGCGGACAGGGGGCGAGGGAGAAAAACTGTTTTTT. It specifies CASSLRTGGEGEKLFF.

The chain has TRBV10-1 and TRBJ2-3; TRBD1 agrees at 12 bases. J was trimmed by 4 bases and V by 6 bases; bases with no gene match: 5. The CDR3 has 15 amino acids. Germline assignment: CDR1 WNHNN and CDR2 SYGVQD (reference sequence). The CDR3 nucleotides are TGCGCCAGCAGGGCCGGGACAGGGGGCCCAGATACGCAGTATTTT. Its translation: CASRAGTGGPDTQYF.

The J gene is TRBJ2-7, the V gene TRBV15, with 9 bases fitting TRBD2. Germline CDR1 and CDR2: LNHNV and YYDKDF (reference sequence). The CDR3 extends over 13 amino acids. V was clipped by 3 bases and J by 6 bases; unmatched bases: 3. The CDR3 region is CATSRGLASEQYF. In nucleotides, the CDR3 is TGTGCCACCAGCAGGGGACTAGCAAGCGAGCAGTACTTC.

The chain employs TRBV4-1 and TRBJ2-5, with TRBD2 identical over 7 bases. CDR3 length equals 15 residues. The trim removed 1 base at V and 5 bases at J, leaving 7 bases unmatched. CDR1 is MGHRA and CDR2 is YSYEKL in the germline V gene. CDR3 sequence: CASSQVGLAAETQYF. CDR3 in DNA: TGCGCCAGCAGCCAAGTAGGGCTAGCGGCGGAGACCCAGTACTTC.

This CDR3 is CASSFRLAGVGYNEQFF. The CDR3 nucleotides read TGTGCCAGCAGCTTCCGTCTAGCGGGAGTCGGGTACAATGAGCAGTTCTTC. The rearrangement links TRBV11-2 to TRBJ2-1, with 10 bases fitting TRBD2. The CDR3 consists of 17 residues. V gave up 3 bases and J gave up 4 bases; unmatched junction bases: 9. CDR1 is SGHAT, CDR2 FQNNGV, per germline.

This chain joins TRBV24-1 and TRBJ2-5, with D maybe TRBD2 (6 bases). Germline CDR1 KGHDR, CDR2 SFDVKD. The CDR3 is made up of 15 amino acids. Between the trimmed V and J ends, which lost 3 bases and 1 base, there was a span of 11 bases. The CDR3 DNA reads TGTGCCACCAGTGATGCTACCGGGGGCCAAGAGACCCAGTACTTC. Residues: CATSDATGGQETQYF.

Only a few counts were recorded for this clone. The rearrangement links TRBV7-9 to TRBJ1-6, with D hard to call. The V end was cut by 3 bases, the J end by 8 bases, with 8 bases between. The CDR3 has 13 residues. Germline lookup yields CDR1 SEHNR and CDR2 FQNEAQ (reference sequence). CDR3 region: CASSFEVDSPLHF. CDR3 DNA sequence: TGTGCCAGCAGCTTTGAAGTAGATTCACCCCTCCACTTT.

CDR3 DNA sequence: TGCGCCAGCAGCTTGGGAGACAGGGATAACTATGGCTACACCTTC. Protein sequence: CASSLGDRDNYGYTF. The chain recombines TRBV5-1 with TRBJ1-2, with TRBD1 matching 7 bases. Trimming took 0 bases from V and 1 from J; bases not matched to a gene: 3. The CDR3 loop spans 15 amino acids. Per germline, CDR1 SGHRS and CDR2 YFSETQ.

The chain employs TRBV2 and TRBJ2-3; no reliable D call. CDR1 is SNHLY, CDR2 FYNNEI, per germline. Trimming stripped 4 bases from V and 4 bases from J, with 6 bases between. This CDR3 region has 12 residues. The CDR3: CASSVGPDTQYF. The CDR3 region has the DNA TGTGCCAGCAGTGTGGGCCCAGATACGCAGTATTTT.

The V and J genes are TRBV19 and TRBJ2-7, with 7 nucleotides matching TRBD1. Germline V gene data show CDR1 as LNHDA and CDR2 as SQIVND (reference sequence). Trimming removed 6 bases from V and 7 bases from J; junction bases left unmatched: 6. The CDR3 extends over 12 amino acids. The CDR3 loop reads CASRNQGDEQYF. In DNA form, the CDR3 reads TGTGCCAGTAGGAATCAGGGGGATGAGCAGTACTTC.

The rearrangement links TRBV28 to TRBJ2-1, with TRBD2 matching 13 bases. CDR1 and CDR2 (germline): MDHEN, SYDVKM. The V and J ends lost 6 bases and 5 bases, in that order; junction bases with no gene match: 4. The CDR3 loop spans 15 amino acids. This CDR3 is CASRKGLAGNNEQFF. As DNA, the CDR3 is TGTGCCAGCAGAAAGGGACTAGCGGGAAACAATGAGCAGTTCTTC.